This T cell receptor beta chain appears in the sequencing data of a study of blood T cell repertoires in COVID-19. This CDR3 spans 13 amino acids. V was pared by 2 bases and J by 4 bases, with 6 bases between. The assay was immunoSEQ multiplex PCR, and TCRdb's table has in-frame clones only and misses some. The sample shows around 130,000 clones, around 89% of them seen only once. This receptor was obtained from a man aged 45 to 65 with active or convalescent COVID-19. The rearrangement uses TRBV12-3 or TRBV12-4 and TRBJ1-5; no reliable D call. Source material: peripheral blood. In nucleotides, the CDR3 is TGTGCCAGCAGTTTAACCGAGAATCAGCCCCAGCATTTT. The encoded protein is CASSLTENQPQHF.